This is a list of T cell receptor beta chains from one sample in a study of blood T cell repertoires in COVID-19. Measured with immunoSEQ multiplex PCR; TCRdb has only the in-frame clones, and not every one. The sample lists more than 200,000 clones, roughly nine tenths occurring once. The sequencing input was peripheral blood. These receptors all stem from a woman between 45 and 65 years old with COVID-19, enrolled during active disease. Each CDR3 is given with its conserved first and last residue. The order of the fields is V gene, clone size, D gene, J gene, CDR3 protein, CDR3 DNA. D genes are given only for firm matches. Clone size is not always given. Where it is, it says once, few, many or a class for expanded clones.

TRBV23-1	.	.	TRBJ2-7	CASSQSATVLLPYEQYF	TGCGCCAGCAGTCAATCGGCGACAGTCCTCCTTCCCTACGAGCAGTACTTC
TRBV29-1	.	.	TRBJ1-2	CSVHRARDYGYTF	TGCAGCGTCCACAGGGCCAGAGACTATGGCTACACCTTC
TRBV6-6	.	.	TRBJ1-2	CASRSTAIGRGYTF	TGTGCCAGCAGATCGACAGCTATTGGGCGCGGCTACACCTTC
TRBV28	.	.	TRBJ1-1	CASRQDRMNTEAFF	TGTGCCAGCCGACAGGACCGAATGAACACTGAAGCTTTCTTT
TRBV6-5	.	TRBD1	TRBJ1-5	CASSQTGAWQPQHF	TGTGCCAGCAGCCAGACAGGGGCATGGCAGCCCCAGCATTTT
TRBV10-1	.	TRBD2	TRBJ2-3	CASSESRDYRGRTDTQYF	TGCGCCAGCAGTGAGTCCCGGGACTATCGAGGGAGGACAGATACGCAGTATTTT
TRBV5-1	few	.	TRBJ1-2	CASSLNFLNYGYTF	TGCGCCAGCAGCTTGAACTTTCTCAACTATGGCTACACCTTC
TRBV27	.	TRBD2	TRBJ2-5	CASSPPGGSGGAGETQYF	TGTGCCAGCAGCCCCCCGGGAGGGAGCGGGGGGGCCGGGGAGACCCAGTACTTC
TRBV15	.	TRBD1	TRBJ1-2	CATSPRTGGSYGYTF	TGTGCCACCAGCCCGAGGACAGGGGGTAGCTATGGCTACACCTTC
TRBV19	once	.	TRBJ1-1	CASSSGRNTEAFF	TGTGCCAGTAGTTCAGGGCGGAACACTGAAGCTTTCTTT
TRBV2	few	TRBD1	TRBJ1-1	CASSDRRGRIVVDTEAFF	TGTGCCAGCAGTGACCGCAGGGGGCGTATTGTGGTGGACACTGAAGCTTTCTTT